The next 6 T cell receptor beta chains were all read from a single sample in a study of early T cells in non-severe SARS-CoV-2 infection. TCRdb reprocessed the 5' RACE reads with MiXCR, giving one entry per CDR3 protein. The top ten clones hold about 8.3% of a sample with some 66,000 distinct CDR3 sequences, around 13% of them seen once. The sample consisted of whole blood. The receptors stem from an adult who was a healthcare worker with PCR-confirmed SARS-CoV-2 infection or an uninfected control (not recorded which).

The sample holds a few counts of this clonotype. The chain uses TRBV28 and TRBJ2-4; TRBD1 matches 9 bases. Trimming at V came to 1 base and at J to 0 bases, leaving 4 bases not matched to a gene. Germline V lookup: CDR1 MDHEN, CDR2 SYDVKM. The CDR3 runs 17 residues. CDR3 region: CASSLLGQGLAKNIQYF. As DNA, the CDR3 is TGTGCCAGCAGTTTATTGGGACAGGGCCTAGCCAAAAACATTCAGTACTTC.

The chain couples TRBV5-4 to TRBJ2-3, with TRBD2 matching 7 bases. V shed 4 bases and J 3 bases; nucleotides not matched to a gene: 8. CDR3 length: 15 residues. CDR1 is SGHNT and CDR2 is YYREEE in the germline V gene (reference sequence). CDR3 coding DNA: TGTGCCAGCAGCCCGACTAGCTCTCGGACAGATACGCAGTATTTT. The encoded protein is CASSPTSSRTDTQYF.

This clonotype was seen many times. This chain joins TRBV5-5 and TRBJ2-2; D may be TRBD1 (5 bases). V gave up 1 base and J gave up 3 bases, with 10 bases separating them. The CDR3 consists of 15 residues. CDR1 and CDR2 from the germline V gene are SGHKS and YYEKEE (reference sequence). CDR3 coding DNA: TGTGCCAGCAGCTTGTTTGACAGTTACACCGGGGAGCTGTTTTTT. Translated, it gives CASSLFDSYTGELFF.

This clonotype has just a few counts. V and J are TRBV6-5 and TRBJ2-7; D is perhaps TRBD1 (6 bases). Trimming shortened V by 3 bases and J by 0 bases, and 18 bases separated the two germline ends. Germline CDR1 and CDR2: MNHEY and SVGAGI. The CDR3 spans 17 residues. CDR3 sequence: CASSYGSDSLSSYEQYF. The CDR3 DNA reads as TGTGCCAGCAGTTATGGGTCGGACAGTCTTAGCTCCTACGAGCAGTACTTC.

This clonotype has at least ten counts. V and J are TRBV20-1 and TRBJ1-2; the D gene is possibly TRBD1 (5 bases). From germline, CDR1 is DFQATT and CDR2 SNEGSKA (reference sequence). The CDR3 consists of 13 residues. With 4 bases removed from V and 4 bases from J, the gap between germline ends came to 13 bases. DNA of the CDR3: TGCAGTGCTACCGGGACGAAAACCTATGGCTACACCTTC. Translated: CSATGTKTYGYTF.

This clonotype has just a few counts. This chain uses TRBV5-5 with TRBJ1-1; TRBD1 matches 8 bases. Per the germline V gene, CDR1 is SGHKS and CDR2 is YYEKEE (reference sequence). The CDR3 totals 15 residues. The V gene end was trimmed by 5 bases and the J gene end by 5 bases; junction bases not matched to a gene: 11. CDR3 loop: CASSYDRGRQTEAFF. Written as DNA, the CDR3 is TGTGCCAGCAGTTACGACAGGGGCCGTCAAACTGAAGCTTTCTTT.